This entry lists 26 T cell receptor beta chains sequenced from one sample in a study of cytomegalovirus exposure and HLA in healthy donors (dated by TCRdb to about 2017). Libraries came from the immunoSEQ multiplex PCR assay. The multiplex PCR relied on a mix of 60 forward primers for TCR Vbeta segments and 13 reverse primers for TCR Jbeta segments. TCRdb mirrors the immuneACCESS table, restricted to in-frame sequences. Some clones are absent from its copies; in checked studies, under half trace to an unresolved V gene, and the reason for the others is unknown. Across this sample there are approximately 130,000 clones, with about two thirds seen only once. Over 2% of the sample is taken by the ten largest. Sequencing input: PBMCs. These receptors originate from a woman aged 55-70 years in good health and CMV-seropositive.

The rearrangement links TRBV5-1 to TRBJ1-5, with D perhaps matching TRBD1 (6 bases). The germline V gene has CDR1 SGHRS and CDR2 YFSETQ. CDR3 length: 15 amino acids. The V end lost 0 bases, the J end lost 3 bases, and 10 bases lay between the germline ends. The CDR3 here is CASSLDPGANQPQHF. Here the CDR3 DNA reads TGCGCCAGCAGCTTGGACCCAGGGGCCAATCAGCCCCAGCATTTT.

J is TRBJ2-1 and V is TRBV19, with D perhaps TRBD1 (6 bases). CDR1 is LNHDA and CDR2 is SQIVND in the germline V gene (reference sequence). The length of the CDR3 is 14 residues. V shed 10 bases and J shed 1 base, with 14 bases lying between them. The CDR3 loop is CAINDRFSYNEQFF. CDR3 bases: TGTGCCATCAACGACAGGTTTTCCTACAATGAGCAGTTCTTC. The whole variable domain, remainder taken from reference TRBV19 and TRBJ2-1, is DGGITQSPKYLFRKEGQNVTLSCEQNLNHDAMYWYRQDPGQGLRLIYYSQIVNDFQKGDIAEGYSVSREKKESFPLTVTSAQKNPTAFYLCAINDRFSYNEQFFGPGTRLTVL.

Only a few counts were recorded for this clone. The J gene is TRBJ1-6, the V gene TRBV2; 9 bases are a match to TRBD1. J gave up 6 bases and V 4 bases, and 4 bases lay outside the gene matches. Germline V gene sequence: CDR1 SNHLY, CDR2 FYNNEI. This CDR3 region has 15 residues. The CDR3 nucleotides are TGTGCCAGCAGTGGGGACAGGGTCAGTAATTCACCCCTCCACTTT. Protein: CASSGDRVSNSPLHF.

This clone was detected a few times. The sample carries other DNA sequences with the same CDR3. This chain joins TRBV5-1 and TRBJ1-1; D is possibly TRBD1 (6 bases). Germline V lookup: CDR1 SGHRS, CDR2 YFSETQ. CDR3 size: 15 residues. The germline V and J ends were trimmed by 4 bases and 6 bases, with 19 bases remaining between them. Written as DNA, the CDR3 is TGCGCCAGCAGCCAAAACCAGGGGCTGATCGCTGAAGCTTTCTTT. It is translated as CASSQNQGLIAEAFF.

This clone was counted once. The V gene is TRBV7-3, the J gene TRBJ2-1, with a weak D call TRBD2 (6 bases). The CDR3 covers 15 residues. Trimming stripped 5 bases from V and 8 bases from J, with 19 bases between. The germline V gene encodes CDR1 SGHTA and CDR2 FQGTGA. The CDR3 DNA reads TGTGCCAGCAGCCCCGGGACGGGGGTACACGATGAGCAGTTCTTC. Translation: CASSPGTGVHDEQFF.

The chain couples TRBV19 to TRBJ1-4; maybe TRBD1 (5 bases). Between the trimmed V and J ends, which lost 9 bases and 0 bases, there was a span of 17 bases. The CDR3 length is 16 residues. CDR1 and CDR2 (germline): LNHDA, SQIVND (reference sequence). CDR3 amino acids: CASTAGGVATNEKLFF. Written as DNA, the CDR3 is TGTGCCAGCACTGCGGGGGGAGTTGCAACTAATGAAAAACTGTTTTTT.

The chain carries TRBV19 and TRBJ2-7, with a tentative D call TRBD1 (5 bases). The V end was cut by 3 bases, the J end by 3 bases, with 15 bases between. Germline CDR1 LNHDA, CDR2 SQIVND (reference sequence). This CDR3 is 15 amino acids long. The CDR3 region has the DNA TGTGCCAGTAGTATGGCCCAGGGCGCCTACTACGAGCAGTACTTC. Translated: CASSMAQGAYYEQYF.

The chain employs TRBV2 and TRBJ1-2; the D gene is possibly TRBD1 (5 bases). Germline-derived CDR1 and CDR2 are SNHLY and FYNNEI. This CDR3 is 13 amino acids long. V lost 4 bases and J lost 7, with 13 bases in between. CDR3 protein: CASSGAREGGYTF. Written as DNA, the CDR3 is TGTGCCAGCAGTGGGGCCAGGGAGGGTGGCTACACCTTC.

J is TRBJ2-7 and V is TRBV4-2; 8 nucleotides line up with TRBD1. J was trimmed by 2 bases and V by 3 bases; bases with no gene match: 9. The germline V gene has CDR1 LGHNA and CDR2 YNFKEQ. CDR3 length: 16 residues. The CDR3 reads CASSHKPGQAAYEQYF. Written as DNA, the CDR3 is TGTGCCAGCAGCCACAAACCGGGACAGGCCGCCTACGAGCAGTACTTC.

This clone was seen once. V is TRBV25-1 and J is TRBJ2-5; the D gene is possibly TRBD2 (6 bases). TRBJ2-7 matches the DNA end more closely, so the J call is doubtful. Germline V CDR1 and CDR2: MGHDK, SYGVNS. This CDR3 spans 14 amino acids. CDR3 amino acids: CATAVQGLSYEQYF. CDR3 sequence (DNA): TGTGCCACAGCAGTTCAGGGACTCTCCTACGAGCAGTACTTC.

This chain uses TRBV7-9 with TRBJ2-1; TRBD1 matches 9 bases. With 1 base clipped from V and 3 bases from J, the junction kept 1 base outside the gene matches. Germline lookup yields CDR1 SEHNR and CDR2 FQNEAQ (reference sequence). The CDR3 is 15 amino acids. CDR3 sequence: CASSLDRGLYNEQFF. CDR3 in DNA: TGTGCCAGCAGCTTAGACAGGGGGCTCTACAATGAGCAGTTCTTC.

CDR3 sequence (DNA): TGTGCCAGCAGCTTAATATCTAGCGGGGGCCGGGAGCTGTTTTTT. Its translation: CASSLISSGGRELFF. The chain couples TRBV7-9 to TRBJ2-2; the match to TRBD2 covers 10 bases. V shed 2 bases and J 9 bases; nucleotides not matched to a gene: 6. The CDR3 is 15 amino acids. Germline CDR1 and CDR2: SEHNR and FQNEAQ (reference sequence).

The chain employs TRBV4-2 and TRBJ2-1, with 7 bases lining up with TRBD2. The V gene's germline CDR1 is LGHNA and CDR2 YNFKEQ. This CDR3 is built from 14 residues. Trimming took 1 base from V and 7 from J; bases not matched to a gene: 4. CDR3 nucleotides: TGTGCCAGCAGCCAAGGGGAGGGCAAAAATGAGCAGTTCTTC. Its protein is CASSQGEGKNEQFF.

This chain links TRBV11-2 with TRBJ2-7; 8 bases are shared with TRBD1. Trimming cost V 3 bases and J 1 base; bases outside gene matches: 5. Germline CDR1 and CDR2: SGHAT and FQNNGV. This CDR3 spans 15 amino acids. CDR3 nucleotide sequence: TGTGCCAGCAGCTTGCAGGGGGCAGGATCCTACGAGCAGTACTTC. It encodes CASSLQGAGSYEQYF.

The chain carries TRBV7-9 and TRBJ2-6, with TRBD1 identical over 8 bases. V was clipped by 5 bases and J by 3 bases; unmatched bases: 6. This CDR3 comprises 16 residues. Germline V gene sequence: CDR1 SEHNR, CDR2 FQNEAQ (reference sequence). The CDR3, as DNA: TGTGCCAGCAGCCCTCGGACAGGGTATGGGGCCAACGTCCTGACTTTC. Translated, it gives CASSPRTGYGANVLTF. The variable domain in full, completed from reference TRBV7-9 and TRBJ2-6, reads DTGVSQNPRHKITKRGQNVTFRCDPISEHNRLYWYRQTLGQGPEFLTYFQNEAQLEKSRLLSDRFSAERPKGSFSTLEIQRTEQGDSAMYLCASSPRTGYGANVLTFGAGSRLTVL.

This chain connects TRBV5-1 to TRBJ1-2, with D possibly matching TRBD1 (6 bases). Germline assignment: CDR1 SGHRS and CDR2 YFSETQ. The CDR3 has 14 residues. V was trimmed by 0 bases and J by 4 bases, leaving 10 bases between them. The chain's CDR3 is CASSLDTGPYGYTF. The CDR3 DNA reads TGCGCCAGCAGCTTGGATACAGGGCCCTATGGCTACACCTTC.

The chain has TRBV5-1 and TRBJ1-2; 9 bases match TRBD1. Germline V lookup: CDR1 SGHRS, CDR2 YFSETQ. The V gene end was trimmed by 0 bases and the J gene end by 5 bases; junction bases not matched to a gene: 8. This CDR3 spans 16 amino acids. CDR3 in DNA: TGCGCCAGCAGCTTGGACGGACAGGGGTCCCTGTATGGCTACACCTTC. It codes for CASSLDGQGSLYGYTF.

This clone has only a few counts. The chain couples TRBV15 to TRBJ2-2; D is ambiguous. The germline CDR1 and CDR2 sequences are LNHNV and YYDKDF (reference sequence). CDR3 length: 15 amino acids. V was clipped by 3 bases and J by 3 bases, with 11 bases between them. CDR3 sequence (DNA): TGTGCCACCAGCAGTAACACGGGTTACACCGGGGAGCTGTTTTTT. Its translation: CATSSNTGYTGELFF.

The J gene is TRBJ2-7, the V gene TRBV2; D is ambiguous. The germline V gene encodes CDR1 SNHLY and CDR2 FYNNEI. The V end lost 3 bases, the J end lost 6 bases, and 9 bases lay between the germline ends. This CDR3 has 12 amino acids. This chain's CDR3 is CASSDPTREQYF. The CDR3 coding sequence is TGTGCCAGCAGTGACCCGACACGCGAGCAGTACTTC. Together with reference TRBV2 and TRBJ2-7, the CDR3 gives the full variable domain: EPEVTQTPSHQVTQMGQEVILRCVPISNHLYFYWYRQILGQKVEFLVSFYNNEISEKSEIFDDQFSVERPDGSNFTLKIRSTKLEDSAMYFCASSDPTREQYFGPGTRLTVT.

The chain recombines TRBV19 with TRBJ1-3; the match to TRBD1 covers 9 bases. The J segment lost 0 bases and the V segment lost 10 bases, leaving 7 bases of the junction unmatched. Germline CDR1 and CDR2: LNHDA and SQIVND (reference sequence). This CDR3 contains 15 residues. The CDR3 here is CATAGTGLSGNTIYF. CDR3 coding DNA: TGTGCCACCGCCGGGACAGGGCTCTCTGGAAACACCATATATTTT.

This clone was counted a few times. This chain uses TRBV5-1 with TRBJ1-2, with TRBD1 matching 8 bases. Germline-derived CDR1 and CDR2 are SGHRS and YFSETQ. Unmatched junction bases numbered 6, after V lost 3 bases and J lost 8 bases. The CDR3 contains 13 residues. The CDR3, as DNA: TGCGCCAGCAGCTCGGGAACAGGGGGAGGCTACACCTTC. Translation: CASSSGTGGGYTF.

The chain recombines TRBV11-2 with TRBJ2-7; 12 positions match TRBD1. The CDR3 sequence is 13 residues long. Trimming at V came to 8 bases and at J to 6 bases, leaving 5 bases not matched to a gene. In germline, CDR1 is SGHAT, CDR2 FQNNGV. CDR3 in DNA: TGTGCCAGCGGGGGACAGGGGGCTGCCGAGCAGTACTTC. The encoded protein is CASGGQGAAEQYF.

The chain recombines TRBV6-5 with TRBJ1-3, with a weak D call TRBD1 (6 bases). The germline CDR1 and CDR2 sequences are MNHEY and SVGAGI. The V end was cut by 2 bases, the J end by 4 bases, with 6 bases between. CDR3 length: 13 amino acids. CDR3 residues: CASSYDRGNTIYF. As DNA, the CDR3 is TGTGCCAGCAGTTACGACAGGGGAAACACCATATATTTT.

The chain couples TRBV6-5 to TRBJ1-2; 7 nucleotides match TRBD1. Per the germline V gene, CDR1 is MNHEY and CDR2 is SVGAGI. Trimming at V came to 5 bases and at J to 3 bases, leaving 9 bases not matched to a gene. The CDR3 sequence is 15 residues long. CDR3 sequence (DNA): TGTGCCAGCAGTCCTCTACGGGGGACAGACTATGGCTACACCTTC. It specifies CASSPLRGTDYGYTF.

The chain links TRBV5-6 to TRBJ1-5, with 10 bases aligning to TRBD1. J was trimmed by 6 bases and V by 4 bases; bases with no gene match: 1. Germline CDR1 SGHDT, CDR2 YYEEEE. This CDR3 has 13 residues. CDR3 DNA sequence: TGTGCCAGCAGCGGGGACAGGGGTCAGCCCCAGCATTTT. Its protein is CASSGDRGQPQHF. The full variable domain, completed using reference TRBV5-6 and TRBJ1-5, is DAGVTQSPTHLIKTRGQQVTLRCSPKSGHDTVSWYQQALGQGPQFIFQYYEEEERQRGNFPDRFSGHQFPNYSSELNVNALLLGDSALYLCASSGDRGQPQHFGDGTRLSIL.

The chain couples TRBV27 to TRBJ1-2; D perhaps matches TRBD1 (6 bases). The CDR3 runs to 15 residues. Germline V gives CDR1 MNHEY, CDR2 SMNVEV (reference sequence). Trimming cost V 2 bases and J 4 bases, with 14 bases left between them. This chain's CDR3 is CASSLKGEAGYGYTF. The CDR3 DNA sequence: TGTGCCAGCAGTTTAAAGGGGGAAGCAGGCTATGGCTACACCTTC.